This TCR beta chain came from a study of glioma-infiltrating T cells after dendritic cell vaccination. Study context: Dendritic cells derived from monocytes and pulsed with autologous tumor lysate formed the vaccine. Study results and caveats: Longer survival after dendritic cell vaccination followed higher pretreatment TIL content.

As to this clone: Its antigen is as yet unknown.

Before vaccination, two weeks after the third vaccination, and at progression, PBMC were collected. Primers: 60 V beta forward and 13 J beta reverse. Produced via immunoSEQ multiplex PCR; TCRdb's table is partial and in-frame only. The sample shows fewer than 50,000 clones, approximately 80% of them seen only once. The starting material was blood, obtained before dendritic cell vaccination. The receptor comes from a human donor with glioblastoma.

The CDR3 DNA sequence: TGCGCCAGCAGAGGGACAGCATCCTCCTATAATTCACCCCTCCACTTT. Protein: CASRGTASSYNSPLHF. The chain links TRBV5-1 to TRBJ1-6, with 7 bases that match TRBD1. Germline assignment: CDR1 SGHRS and CDR2 YFSETQ. CDR3 length: 16 residues. After removal of 5 bases from V and 0 bases from J, the junction contained 5 bases not matched to a gene.